These 2 T cell receptor beta chains share one sample of origin, sequenced in a study of blood T cells in healthy people across ages. For the second PCR, which ran for roughly 6 to 11 cycles, a sample-barcoded 5' primer and a J-beta primer mix were used. TCRdb processed the 5' RACE reads anew with MiXCR; each CDR3 protein has one entry. This table holds just over 800,000 distinct CDR3 sequences, around 62% found once. Sequenced input: blood. All receptors come from a man aged 30-40 years in good health.

The chain recombines TRBV5-5 with TRBJ2-7; 9 nucleotides align to TRBD1. Germline assignment: CDR1 SGHKS and CDR2 YYEKEE (reference sequence). This CDR3 has 14 residues. The V segment lost 1 base and the J segment 6 bases; nucleotides outside the gene matches: 5. The DNA for the CDR3 is TGTGCCAGCAGCTTGCCGGACAGGGGCGCCGAGCAGTACTTC. Translated, it gives CASSLPDRGAEQYF.

In its sample, this clonotype was seen a few times. The chain uses TRBV20-1 and TRBJ2-5; 7 bases match TRBD2. Germline CDR1 is DFQATT and CDR2 is SNEGSKA (reference sequence). This CDR3 is built from 16 residues. Trimming at V came to 2 bases and at J to 5 bases, leaving 14 bases not matched to a gene. In DNA form, the CDR3 reads TGCAGTGCTAGACTTTCCAGCGGGGCTCCCGGGGAGACCCAGTACTTC. Its translation is CSARLSSGAPGETQYF.